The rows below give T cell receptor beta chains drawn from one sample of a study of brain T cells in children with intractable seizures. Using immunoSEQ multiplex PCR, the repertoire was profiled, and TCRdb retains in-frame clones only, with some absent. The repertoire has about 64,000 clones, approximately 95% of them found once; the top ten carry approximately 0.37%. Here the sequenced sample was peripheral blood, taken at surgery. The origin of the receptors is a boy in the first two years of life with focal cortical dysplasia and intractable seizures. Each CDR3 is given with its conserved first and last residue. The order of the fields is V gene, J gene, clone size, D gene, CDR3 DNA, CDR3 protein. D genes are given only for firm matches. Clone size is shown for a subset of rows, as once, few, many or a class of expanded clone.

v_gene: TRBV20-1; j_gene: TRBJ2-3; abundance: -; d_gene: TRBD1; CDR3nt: TGCAGTGCTAGTCGGTTCACAGGGGCAGGAATAGATACGCAGTATTTT; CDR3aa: CSASRFTGAGIDTQYF
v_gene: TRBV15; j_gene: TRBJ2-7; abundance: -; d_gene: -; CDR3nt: TGTGCCACCAGCAGAGATGGGGGGCGATACGAGCAGTACTTC; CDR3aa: CATSRDGGRYEQYF
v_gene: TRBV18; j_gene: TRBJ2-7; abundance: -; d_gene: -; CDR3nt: TGTGCCAGCTCACGGTCAGGGAGCCCTCGAGAGCAGTACTTC; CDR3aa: CASSRSGSPREQYF
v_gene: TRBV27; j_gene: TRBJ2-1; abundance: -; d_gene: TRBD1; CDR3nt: TGTGCCAGCAGTTTATCTTCCGGGACAGGGGGCAATGAGCAGTTCTTC; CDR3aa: CASSLSSGTGGNEQFF
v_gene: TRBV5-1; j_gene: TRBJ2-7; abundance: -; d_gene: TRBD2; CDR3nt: TGCGCCAGCAGCGTGACTAGCGGGAGTGGGTACGAGCAGTACTTC; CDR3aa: CASSVTSGSGYEQYF
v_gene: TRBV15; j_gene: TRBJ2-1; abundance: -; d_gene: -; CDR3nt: TGTGCCACCAGCAGAGTTCGCGGCCTAAACAATGAGCAGTTCTTC; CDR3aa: CATSRVRGLNNEQFF
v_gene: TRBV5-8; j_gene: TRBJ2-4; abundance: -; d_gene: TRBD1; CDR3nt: TGTGCCAGCAGCTCTGGGACAGGGGGGACCATTCAGTACTTC; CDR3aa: CASSSGTGGTIQYF
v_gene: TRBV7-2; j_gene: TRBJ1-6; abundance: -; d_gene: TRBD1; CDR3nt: TGTGCCAGCAGCTCGGGCAGGGGGCAATCCTATAATTCACCCCTCCACTTT; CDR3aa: CASSSGRGQSYNSPLHF
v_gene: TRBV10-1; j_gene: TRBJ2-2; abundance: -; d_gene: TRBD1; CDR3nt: TGCGCCAGCAGTGAGGACAGGGTCACCGGGGAGCTGTTTTTT; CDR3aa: CASSEDRVTGELFF
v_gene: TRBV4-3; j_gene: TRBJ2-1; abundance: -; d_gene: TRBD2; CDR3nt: TGCGCCAGCAGCCAAGTACTAGCGGGGAGCTACAATGAGCAGTTCTTC; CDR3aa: CASSQVLAGSYNEQFF
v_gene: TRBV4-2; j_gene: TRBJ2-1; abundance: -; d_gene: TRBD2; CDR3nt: TGTGCCAGCAGCCAAGATCCGGGGGGTGAGCAGTTCTTC; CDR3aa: CASSQDPGGEQFF
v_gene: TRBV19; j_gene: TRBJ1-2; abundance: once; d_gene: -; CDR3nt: TGTGCCAGTAGTATCGGGGGTAACTATGGCTACACCTTC; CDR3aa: CASSIGGNYGYTF
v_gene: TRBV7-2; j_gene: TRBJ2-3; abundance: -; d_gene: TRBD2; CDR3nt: TGTGCCAGCTCGGCTAGCGGGAGGGCAGATACGCAGTATTTT; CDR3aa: CASSASGRADTQYF
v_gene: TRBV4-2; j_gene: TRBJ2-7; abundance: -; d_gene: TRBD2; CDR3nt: TGTGCCAGCAGCCAAGGGCTAGCGGGAAAGTTCTCCTACGAGCAGTACTTC; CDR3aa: CASSQGLAGKFSYEQYF
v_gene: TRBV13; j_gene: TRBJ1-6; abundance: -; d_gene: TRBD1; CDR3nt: TGTGCCAGCAGCTTAGGCGCAGGGGGCGTTGGATCTGATTCACCCCTCCACTTT; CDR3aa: CASSLGAGGVGSDSPLHF
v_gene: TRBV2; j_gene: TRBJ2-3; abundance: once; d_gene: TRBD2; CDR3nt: TGTGCCAGCAGTGGAACCAGGACTAGAACAGATACGCAGTATTTT; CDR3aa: CASSGTRTRTDTQYF
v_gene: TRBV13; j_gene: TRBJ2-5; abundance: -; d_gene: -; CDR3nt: TGTGCCAGCAGCCCTGTGGGGGAGACCCAGTACTTC; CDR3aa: CASSPVGETQYF
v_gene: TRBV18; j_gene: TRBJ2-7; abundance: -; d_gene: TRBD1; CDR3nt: TGTGCCAGCTCAACACTGTCGGGACAGGCCTCCTACGAGCAGTACTTC; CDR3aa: CASSTLSGQASYEQYF
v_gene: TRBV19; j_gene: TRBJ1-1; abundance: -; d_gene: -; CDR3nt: TGTGCCAGTAGTATAGGTTTCGGGGGCCGCCACACTGAAGCTTTCTTT; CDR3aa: CASSIGFGGRHTEAFF
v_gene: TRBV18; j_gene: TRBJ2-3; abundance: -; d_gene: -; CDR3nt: TGTGCCAGCTCACCACTAGCGGGCACAGATACGCAGTATTTT; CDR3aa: CASSPLAGTDTQYF
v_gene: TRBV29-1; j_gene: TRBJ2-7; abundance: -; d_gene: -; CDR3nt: TGCAGCGTTGAACTTTCGGGACACCCCTACGAGCAGTACTTC; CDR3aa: CSVELSGHPYEQYF
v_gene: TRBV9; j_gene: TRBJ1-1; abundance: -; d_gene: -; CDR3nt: TGTGCCAGCAGCGTAGAGACGGTTTACGATGAAGCTTTCTTT; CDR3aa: CASSVETVYDEAFF
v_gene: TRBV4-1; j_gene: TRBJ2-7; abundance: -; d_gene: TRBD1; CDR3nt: TGCGCCAGCAGCCAAGAGGGGCGAGGATACAGGGGGCTATACGAGCAGTACTTC; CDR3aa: CASSQEGRGYRGLYEQYF
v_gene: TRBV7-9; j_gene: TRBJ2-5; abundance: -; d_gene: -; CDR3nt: TGTGCCAGCAGCTTGATGAGCTCCTTAGGAAGGCGAATCCAAGAGACCCAGTACTTC; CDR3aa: CASSLMSSLGRRIQETQYF
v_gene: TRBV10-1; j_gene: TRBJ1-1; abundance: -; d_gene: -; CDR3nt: TGCGCCAGCAGACAGGGACCGGGGAACTTGAACACTGAAGCTTTCTTT; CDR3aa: CASRQGPGNLNTEAFF
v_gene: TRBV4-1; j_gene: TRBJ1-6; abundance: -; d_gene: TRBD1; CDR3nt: TGCGCCAGCAGCCAGACAGGGTCGAATTCACCCCTCCACTTT; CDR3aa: CASSQTGSNSPLHF
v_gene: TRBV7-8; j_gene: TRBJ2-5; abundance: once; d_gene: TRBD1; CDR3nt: TGTGCCAGCAGCTCGGGACAGGTGGAAGAGACCCAGTACTTC; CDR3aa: CASSSGQVEETQYF
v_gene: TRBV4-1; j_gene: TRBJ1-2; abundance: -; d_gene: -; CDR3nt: TGCGCCAGCAGCCAAGGGGCGGCTCAAAGAGGCTACACCTTC; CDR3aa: CASSQGAAQRGYTF
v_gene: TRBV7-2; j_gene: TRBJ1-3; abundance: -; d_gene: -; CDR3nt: TGTGCCAGCAGCTTAAGGGCAGGAGGAAACACCATATATTTT; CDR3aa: CASSLRAGGNTIYF